This T cell receptor beta chain comes out of a study of vaccination and CD4 T cells after COVID-19. Concerning this clonotype: The antigen is not known.

Treatment here: roughly 10-day PBMC culture with coronavirus spike peptide pools or control peptides (ViraFEST assay). The V gene's germline CDR1 is SGDLS and CDR2 YYNGEE. The CDR3 contains 15 residues. Trimming left V 0 bases short and J 5 bases short, with 14 bases between. The Oncomine TCR Beta short-read assay generated sequence data from the DNA of cultured CD4+ T cells. TCRdb processed the PCR reads anew with MiXCR; each CDR3 protein has one entry. The repertoire holds roughly 25,000 distinct CDR3 sequences, with under 70% as singletons. The V and J genes are TRBV9 and TRBJ1-2, with a weak D call TRBD1 (5 bases). The receptor was derived from a human donor who had recovered from COVID-19. Input material: CD4+ T cells from blood, cultured in vitro. As DNA, the CDR3 is TGTGCCAGCAGCGTAGGCGGGACGAGCCAGTATGGCTACACCTTC. Its translation: CASSVGGTSQYGYTF.